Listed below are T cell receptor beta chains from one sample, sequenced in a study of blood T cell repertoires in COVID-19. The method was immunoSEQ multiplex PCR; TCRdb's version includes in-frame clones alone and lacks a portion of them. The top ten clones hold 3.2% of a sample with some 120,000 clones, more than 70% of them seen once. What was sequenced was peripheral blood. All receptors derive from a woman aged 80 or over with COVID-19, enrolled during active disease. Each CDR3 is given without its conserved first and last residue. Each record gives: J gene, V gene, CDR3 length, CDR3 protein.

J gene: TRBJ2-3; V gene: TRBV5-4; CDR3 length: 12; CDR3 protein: ASSFSGGADTQY
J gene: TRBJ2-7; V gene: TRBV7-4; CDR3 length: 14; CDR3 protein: ASKKTPAGGPYEQY
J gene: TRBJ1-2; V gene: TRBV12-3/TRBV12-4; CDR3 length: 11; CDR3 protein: ASRSTGNYGYT
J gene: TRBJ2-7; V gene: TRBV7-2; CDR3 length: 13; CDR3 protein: ASSLVSTSGYEQY
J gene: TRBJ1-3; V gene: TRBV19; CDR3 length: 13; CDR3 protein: ASRSTTVSGNTIY
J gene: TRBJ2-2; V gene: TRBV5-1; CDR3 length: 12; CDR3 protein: ASYPGLPAGELF
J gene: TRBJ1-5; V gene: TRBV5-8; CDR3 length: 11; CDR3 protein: ASSSEHNQPQH
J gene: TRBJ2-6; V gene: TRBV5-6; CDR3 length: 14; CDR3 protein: ASSPGQPSGANVLT
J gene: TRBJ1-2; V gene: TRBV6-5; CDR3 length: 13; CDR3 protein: ASRYTGGSNYGYT
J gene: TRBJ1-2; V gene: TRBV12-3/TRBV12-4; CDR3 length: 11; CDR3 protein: ASSRTGLDGYT
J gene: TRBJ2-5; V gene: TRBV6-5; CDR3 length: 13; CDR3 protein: ASQRGAGALETQY
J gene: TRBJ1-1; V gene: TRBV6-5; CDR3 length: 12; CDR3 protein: ASSYGAMNTEAF
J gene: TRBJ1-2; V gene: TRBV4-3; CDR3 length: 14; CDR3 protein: ASSQDLGREDYGYT
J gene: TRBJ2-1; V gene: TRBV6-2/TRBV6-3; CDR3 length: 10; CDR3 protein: ASSYFGAEQF
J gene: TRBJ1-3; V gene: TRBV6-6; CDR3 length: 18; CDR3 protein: ASSILRTDRHSFSGNTIY
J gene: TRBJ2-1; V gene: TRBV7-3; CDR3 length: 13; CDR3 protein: ASSLSGSTYNEQF
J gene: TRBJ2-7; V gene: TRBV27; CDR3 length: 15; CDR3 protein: ATSVRGSGSAFYEQY
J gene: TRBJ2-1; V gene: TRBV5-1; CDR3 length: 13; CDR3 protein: ASSLEGGSYNEQF
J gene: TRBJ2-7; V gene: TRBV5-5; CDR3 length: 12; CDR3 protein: ASREGTGGNEQY
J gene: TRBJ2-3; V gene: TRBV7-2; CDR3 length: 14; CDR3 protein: ASSPELAGSTDTQY
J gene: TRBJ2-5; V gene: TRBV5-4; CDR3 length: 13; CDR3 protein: ASSLSGGNQETQY
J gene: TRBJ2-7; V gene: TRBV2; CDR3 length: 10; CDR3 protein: ASSVGWEEQY
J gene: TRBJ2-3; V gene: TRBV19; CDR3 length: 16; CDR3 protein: ASSKHPKAGPPRDTQY
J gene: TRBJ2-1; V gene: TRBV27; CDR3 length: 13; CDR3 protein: ASSLVASGRNEQF
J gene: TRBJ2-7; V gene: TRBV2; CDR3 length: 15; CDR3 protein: ASSVNLTGRLSYEQY
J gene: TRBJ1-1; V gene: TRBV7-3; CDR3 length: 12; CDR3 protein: ASSLEQGITEAF
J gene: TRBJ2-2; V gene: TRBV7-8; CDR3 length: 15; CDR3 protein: ASSLKIPSANTGELF
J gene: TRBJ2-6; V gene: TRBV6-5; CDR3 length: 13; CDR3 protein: ASVQGAGGANVLT
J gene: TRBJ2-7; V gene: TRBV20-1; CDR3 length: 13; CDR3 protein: SASRSSGSFHEQY
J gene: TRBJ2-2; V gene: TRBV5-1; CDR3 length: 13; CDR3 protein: ASSLLSGNTGELF
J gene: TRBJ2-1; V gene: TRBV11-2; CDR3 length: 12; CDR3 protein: ASSRGRAKDEQF
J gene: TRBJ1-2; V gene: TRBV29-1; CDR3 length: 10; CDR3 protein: SVGGNHYGYT
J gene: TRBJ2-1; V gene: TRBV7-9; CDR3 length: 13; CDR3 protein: ASSPGDSSYNEQF
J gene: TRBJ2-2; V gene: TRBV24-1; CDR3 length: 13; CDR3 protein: ATSATGGGSGELF
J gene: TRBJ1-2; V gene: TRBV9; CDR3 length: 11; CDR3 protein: ASSKQGPYGYT
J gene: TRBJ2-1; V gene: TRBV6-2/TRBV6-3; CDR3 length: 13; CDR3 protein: ASSRTSGSSRKQF
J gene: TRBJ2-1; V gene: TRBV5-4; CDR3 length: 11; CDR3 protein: ASSLPGVNEQF
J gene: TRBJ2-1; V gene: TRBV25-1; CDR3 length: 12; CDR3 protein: ASSGDFEVHEQF
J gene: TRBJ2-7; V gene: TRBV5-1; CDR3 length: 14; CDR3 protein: ASSLIWEGLPYEQY
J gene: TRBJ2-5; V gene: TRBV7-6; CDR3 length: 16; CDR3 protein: ASSLGVVGQPHQETQY
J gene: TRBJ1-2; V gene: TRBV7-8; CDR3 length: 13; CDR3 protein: ASSWGQGENYGYT
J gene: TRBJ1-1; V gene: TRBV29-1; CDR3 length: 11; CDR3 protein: SVGRGRNTEAF
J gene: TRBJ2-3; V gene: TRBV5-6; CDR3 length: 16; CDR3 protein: ASSLRASGGGGTDTQY
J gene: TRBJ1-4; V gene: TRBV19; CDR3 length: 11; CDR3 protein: ASSISRGEKLF
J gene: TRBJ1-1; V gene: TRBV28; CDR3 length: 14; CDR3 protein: ASRSDRGLMNTEAF
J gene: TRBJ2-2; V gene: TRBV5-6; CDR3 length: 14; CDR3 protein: ASSSVLQGRAGELF
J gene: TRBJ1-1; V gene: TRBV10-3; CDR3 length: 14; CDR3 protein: AISESSRASNTEAF
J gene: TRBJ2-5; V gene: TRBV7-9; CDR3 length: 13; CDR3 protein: ASSLRQGAGETQY
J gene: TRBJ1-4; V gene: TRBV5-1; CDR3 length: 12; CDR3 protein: ASSPDRENEKLF
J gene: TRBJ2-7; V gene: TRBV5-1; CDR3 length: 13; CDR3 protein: ASSLGGSGKYEQY
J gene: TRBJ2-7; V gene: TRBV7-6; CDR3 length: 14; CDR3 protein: ASSPLTGPFSYEQY
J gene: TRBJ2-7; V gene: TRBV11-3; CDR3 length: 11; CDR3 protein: ASSPPGMNEQY
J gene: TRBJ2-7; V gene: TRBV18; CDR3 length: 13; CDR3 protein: ASSPQWTGGDEQY
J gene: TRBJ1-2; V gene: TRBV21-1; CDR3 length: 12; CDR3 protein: ASSRRDTFYGYT